The clone carrying this TCR beta chain has just one count. Source study methods: The authors estimated nucleated cell counts from reference gene primer amplification. TCRdb's table, derived via immunoSEQ multiplex PCR, lists solely in-frame clones and lacks some. V, J and clone size derive from that table, while D and trimming were established from the DNA sequence. The data contain around 150,000 clones, roughly 80% of them singletons. This entry is derived from a study of blood T cell repertoires in COVID-19. Study at large: Specimens from acute and convalescent COVID-19 originated in the United States, Italy and Spain. T cells, B-cell-depleted T cells, or PBMCs provided the cDNA or gDNA that served as material.

Sample: peripheral blood. This clonotype was sampled from a woman aged 80 or over with acute or convalescent COVID-19.

The CDR3 reads CASSFFGDIKAFF. The CDR3 DNA is TGTGCCAGCAGCTTTTTTGGGGACATTAAAGCTTTCTTT. The chain is built from TRBV7-9 and TRBJ1-1; D is perhaps TRBD1 (6 bases). The germline V gene encodes CDR1 SEHNR and CDR2 FQNEAQ (reference sequence). The length of the CDR3 is 13 residues. The V gene lost 3 bases and the J gene lost 9 bases, with 14 bases spanning the gap.